This T cell receptor (beta chain) derives from a study of T cells in Graves' hyperthyroidism and ophthalmopathy (dated by TCRdb to the late 2010s). Regarding the study in general: Peripheral blood samples were taken at the time of initial diagnosis, prior to any treatment. The paper reports TCR Vbeta CDR3 sequencing of some 140 peripheral blood samples: fewer than 50 ophthalmopathy, under 80 hyperthyroidism and approximately 17 progressor patients. Prospective prediction of ophthalmopathy was tested in an independent validation cohort consisting of roughly 20 hyperthyroidism patients and around 17 patients who later progressed to ophthalmopathy. After blood sampling, hyperthyroidism patients were treated with methimazole at a starting dose of 30 mg daily, and ophthalmopathy patients were treated with high-dose intravenous methylprednisolone. The 100 or so discovery patients were randomly divided into training and test sets at a 7:3 ratio. To identify distinguishing TCR V-J signatures, a discovery cohort of about a hundred patients was used, comprising 43 with Graves' ophthalmopathy and around 57 with stable Graves' hyperthyroidism. Thyroid tissue and blood T-cell repertoires from about six Graves' hyperthyroidism patients were also compared in the study.

The TCR beta CDR3 regions were amplified from RNA transcripts. The TCR CDR3 was subjected to a first round of RT-PCR using the HTBI primer set and the Qiagen OneStep RT-PCR kit. Libraries were constructed in a second round of multiplex PCR, after which size selection and purification were performed. Paired-end sequencing of the libraries was performed with 100 bp reads on an Illumina HiSeq2000. In the authors' own workflow: SOAPnuke was used to process the raw data, throwing out any read that contained adapters or uncalled bases, had a mean Phred below 15, or lacked an exact constant-primer or identifier match. COPE v1.2.5 was used to merge the high-quality paired reads, and each unique nucleotide sequence was defined as a clonotype. Clonotypes were aligned to IMGT TRBV, TRBD and TRBJ reference segments using MiTCR v1.1. The analysis included only V-J combinations with a frequency above 0.0001, which together covered over 98% of the repertoires. A TCS score was defined as the ratio between F50 (clonal expansion) and ExV (chaos), using BLOSUM62-based TCRdist between CDR3 peptides within each V-J. Welch's t-statistics and random forest reduced roughly 540 V-J features to around 14, which were used in a naive Bayes classifier (R e1071). TCRdb took the public reads, trimmed them with fastp at Q25, ran MiXCR for clone calling and kept in-frame beta chains. Duplicate CDR3 protein sequences are folded into a single record with the most common DNA and genes. The V and J calls, along with clone size, are taken from TCRdb and not from the paper's own processing. Here the sample has about 360,000 distinct CDR3 sequences; about 13% occur a single time. The ten largest clones take up roughly 20% of the sample.

Hyperthyroidism patients were aged 18 to 65 years and newly diagnosed, with disease duration of less than 2 months. The study excluded patients with uncontrolled infections, other autoimmune diseases, pregnancy or lactation. Diagnoses relied on clinical symptoms, serum thyroxine and TRAb, thyroid ultrasound and orbital computed tomography. Blood from progressor patients was collected at the time of first diagnosis with hyperthyroidism, before any ophthalmopathy symptoms had appeared. PBMCs were separated from 8 to 10 ml of fresh peripheral blood using Ficoll-Paque density gradient centrifugation. Progressor patients were initially diagnosed with Graves' hyperthyroidism and developed ophthalmopathy during follow-up. Total RNA was extracted with Trizol reagent, and quality was checked on an Agilent 2100 Bioanalyzer. This clonotype was seen only a few times. Its antigen specificity is not known. No clone much larger than this one lies a single base away; base qualities are absent.

CDR1 and CDR2 are drawn from the germline V gene: MGHRA, YSYEKL. The CDR3 numbers 12 residues from cysteine through phenylalanine. The entry retains the CDR3 DNA only, 36 bases that are in frame from base 1. V lost 0 bases and J lost 14 bases; the stretch between them is 10 bases long. Results the study describes overall, beyond this receptor: No statistical method was used to fix the sample size in advance, and group allocation was not hidden from the investigators. A 13 V-J signature model separated ophthalmopathy from stable hyperthyroidism, with roughly 88% sensitivity and roughly 81% specificity in cross-validation and 80%/75% in testing. During validation, the model predicted progression to ophthalmopathy a median of around 6 months ahead of onset, with around 70% sensitivity and under 85% specificity. Most expanded thyroid clonotypes (frequency above 0.001) were also found in blood, which suggests that blood repertoires may mirror thyroid immune responses.

This chain is built from TRBV4-1 and TRBJ1-4; the D gene assignment is ambiguous. The sequence was obtained from a young man with Graves' hyperthyroidism that later progressed to Graves' ophthalmopathy. The sample taken for sequencing was blood. The CDR3 protein is CASSQDRWRLFF. DNA sequence: TGCGCCAGCAGCCAAGATCGATGGCGGCTGTTTTTT.